This TCR beta chain was captured by sequencing in a study of blood T cell repertoires in COVID-19. The participants were between about 18 and 90 years old and came from fewer than 25 US areas. All recovered Cohort 3 donors got two negative PCRs, got clearance, or saw symptom resolution. Assay: immunoSEQ multiplex PCR; the TCRdb copy retains only in-frame clones and omits some. The sample lists under 200,000 clones; about four fifths were seen once. The CDR3 is 11 amino acids. The germline gives CDR1 SGHNT, CDR2 YYREEE (reference sequence). Trimming removed 5 bases from V and 8 bases from J, with 7 bases in between.

The V and J genes are TRBV5-4 and TRBJ2-2; D uncertain. Sequenced sample: PBMCs or T cells enriched from blood (not recorded which). The source of this sequence is a man in his fifties or sixties who had recovered from COVID-19. The CDR3 DNA is TGTGCCAGCAGTACTTTGGGGGAGCTGTTTTTT. Encoded protein: CASSTLGELFF.